These 6 T cell receptor beta chains share one sample of origin, sequenced in a study of OX40 agonist ivuxolimab in advanced cancers. TCRdb's table, derived via immunoSEQ multiplex PCR, lists solely in-frame clones and lacks some. The top ten hold 1.4% to 1.5% of the sample, which has roughly 25,000 clones, roughly 75% seen once. Source: CD4+ or CD8+ T cells sorted from blood, taken in a trial of the OX40 agonist ivuxolimab. These TCRs come from an adult with an advanced solid tumor such as melanoma, head and neck, liver or kidney cancer.

The rearrangement links TRBV28 to TRBJ2-4; no definite D call. This CDR3 has 15 residues. Trimming cost V 6 bases and J 9 bases, with 21 bases left between them. Germline CDR1 reads MDHEN; CDR2 reads SYDVKM. The CDR3, as DNA: TGTGCCAGCAGCGTATTTTCATCACCCAACGTCATTCAGTACTTC. This translates into CASSVFSSPNVIQYF. Variable domain in full (rest from reference TRBV28 and TRBJ2-4): DVKVTQSSRYLVKRTGEKVFLECVQDMDHENMFWYRQDPGLGLRLIYFSYDVKMKEKGDIPEGYSVSREKKERFSLILESASTNQTSMYLCASSVFSSPNVIQYFGAGTRLSVL.

The chain couples TRBV7-9 to TRBJ1-5; perhaps TRBD1 as D (5 bases). Trimming took 1 base from V and 7 from J, leaving 8 bases between them. Germline V gene sequence: CDR1 SEHNR, CDR2 FQNEAQ (reference sequence). The CDR3 has 13 residues. CDR3 in DNA: TGTGCCAGCAGCTTAGAAGGGGACCAGCCCCAGCATTTT. Its translation: CASSLEGDQPQHF.

The V call is TRBV27, the J call TRBJ2-1; the match to TRBD1 covers 7 bases. Trimming cost V 4 bases and J 6 bases; bases outside gene matches: 9. The CDR3 is 15 amino acids. Germline CDR1 reads MNHEY; CDR2 reads SMNVEV (reference sequence). This CDR3 reads CASSYRQGRRNEQFF. The CDR3 DNA follows: TGTGCCAGCAGTTACCGACAGGGTCGGCGCAATGAGCAGTTCTTC.

The rearrangement joins TRBV6-1 to TRBJ1-6; 10 nucleotides agree with TRBD1. Germline assignment: CDR1 MNHNS and CDR2 SASEGT. The V segment lost 3 bases and the J segment 3 bases; nucleotides outside the gene matches: 2. The CDR3 contains 16 residues. The CDR3 reads CASSDGDRGYNSPLHF. The DNA of the CDR3 is TGTGCCAGCAGTGATGGGGACAGGGGCTATAATTCACCCCTCCACTTT.

This clone came up a few times. The V call is TRBV4-1, the J call TRBJ1-1, with D perhaps TRBD1 (6 bases). The CDR3 has 12 residues. V lost 6 bases and J 1 base, leaving 6 bases between the germline ends. CDR1 is MGHRA, CDR2 YSYEKL, per germline. The CDR3 reads CASRQGNTEAFF. As DNA, the CDR3 is TGCGCCAGCAGACAGGGGAACACTGAAGCTTTCTTT.

V usage is TRBV30 and J usage is TRBJ2-6; D remains ambiguous. Germline values: CDR1 GTSNPN, CDR2 SVGIG (reference sequence). CDR3 length: 18 amino acids. Trimming stripped 3 bases from V and 1 base from J, with 19 bases between. CDR3 in amino acids: CAWRGRGEATSGANVLTF. The CDR3 nucleotides read TGTGCCTGGAGAGGCCGAGGTGAGGCAACTTCTGGGGCCAACGTCCTGACTTTC.